This TCR beta chain is drawn from a study of beta chain features in type 1 diabetes. As for the study in general: All samples together contributed 85 million to 120 million sorted cells for examination.

The germline CDR1 and CDR2 sequences are SEHNR and FQNEAQ (reference sequence). The CDR3 consists of 15 residues. J was trimmed by 5 bases and V by 6 bases; bases with no gene match: 6. The entirety of the isolated RNA underwent reverse transcription, so expressed TCRB transcripts were sequenced. Here immunoSEQ multiplex PCR was the method, and the copy in TCRdb shows in-frame clones only, minus some. The sample shows under 950,000 clones, roughly a sixth of them seen only once. The origin of this receptor is a woman aged 18-29 years in good health. V gene TRBV7-9 combines with J gene TRBJ2-3; TRBD2 agrees at 12 bases. Material: naive CD4+ T cells from blood. The CDR3 loop is CASSQRLAGEDTQYF. CDR3 DNA sequence: TGTGCCAGCAGTCAAAGACTAGCGGGAGAAGATACGCAGTATTTT.